Each of the 21 T cell receptor beta chains below was sequenced from the same sample in a study of control samples from healthy donors and cancer patients. Using immunoSEQ multiplex PCR, the repertoire was profiled, and TCRdb retains in-frame clones only, with some absent. Here the sample spans 70,000 or so clones, 84% being singletons. Sequenced input: blood. These receptors originate from a man aged 50 to 60 in good health.

V and J are TRBV11-1 and TRBJ2-7; 10 bases line up with TRBD2. Germline CDR1 and CDR2: SGHAT and FQDESV (reference sequence). The CDR3 totals 15 residues. J gave up 0 bases and V 2 bases, and 1 base lay outside the gene matches. CDR3 DNA sequence: TGTGCCAGCAGCTTAACTAGCGGGGACTCCTACGAGCAGTACTTC. As protein: CASSLTSGDSYEQYF.

This clone was seen just once. The chain recombines TRBV6-2 or TRBV6-3 with TRBJ2-5, with 9 bases that match TRBD2. The V gene end was trimmed by 4 bases and the J gene end by 2 bases; junction bases not matched to a gene: 2. Germline lookup yields CDR1 MNHEY and CDR2 SVGEGT. The CDR3 covers 14 residues. CDR3 region: CASSFLAGQETQYF. The CDR3 DNA sequence: TGTGCCAGCAGTTTCCTAGCGGGGCAAGAGACCCAGTACTTC.

This chain links TRBV7-3 with TRBJ2-1; no definite D call. V lost 5 bases and J lost 12, with 20 bases in between. There are 14 residues in the CDR3. CDR1 SGHTA and CDR2 FQGTGA come from the germline V gene. As DNA, the CDR3 is TGTGCCAGCAGCGTTCCGGGTGAGTTACCCCGGCAGTTCTTC. Its protein product is CASSVPGELPRQFF.

J is TRBJ1-2 and V is TRBV27; maybe TRBD1 (5 bases). The CDR3 contains 15 residues. V was pared by 2 bases and J by 8 bases, with 18 bases between. CDR1 is MNHEY and CDR2 is SMNVEV in the germline V gene (reference sequence). The CDR3 sequence: CASSLTPVGREGYTF. As DNA, the CDR3 is TGTGCCAGCAGTTTAACCCCAGTTGGCAGGGAAGGCTACACCTTC.

The V call is TRBV14, the J call TRBJ1-6, with 7 bases lining up with TRBD1. Per germline, CDR1 SGHDN and CDR2 FVKESK. The trim removed 4 bases at V and 7 bases at J, leaving 7 bases unmatched. There are 15 residues in the CDR3. The CDR3 spells CASSRRQGQNSPLHF. Written as DNA, the CDR3 is TGTGCCAGCAGCCGCCGACAGGGCCAAAATTCACCCCTCCACTTT.

The chain links TRBV12-3 or TRBV12-4 to TRBJ1-4, with D uncertain. Trimming cost V 6 bases and J 7 bases, with 6 bases left between them. This CDR3 is 11 amino acids long. The CDR3 is CASSPREKLFF. Here the CDR3 DNA reads TGTGCCAGCAGCCCCCGTGAAAAACTGTTTTTT.

The V call is TRBV29-1, the J call TRBJ1-1; the D gene is possibly TRBD1 (6 bases). The germline V gene has CDR1 SQVTM and CDR2 ANQGSEA. Trimming pared 6 bases from V and 5 bases from J, leaving 22 bases between. The CDR3 loop spans 15 amino acids. The CDR3 nucleotides are TGCAGCGTGGGGGCCCGAAACTTGGGGAGGACTGAAGCTTTCTTT. Translation: CSVGARNLGRTEAFF.

The chain combines TRBV5-1 with TRBJ2-5, with 12 bases aligning to TRBD2. This CDR3 is 16 amino acids long. V dropped 2 bases and J dropped 1; count of bases not matched to a gene: 3. Germline-derived CDR1 and CDR2 are SGHRS and YFSETQ. The CDR3 region has the DNA TGCGCCAGCAGCTTAGGGACTAGCGGGTTCCAAGAGACCCAGTACTTC. It encodes CASSLGTSGFQETQYF.

J is TRBJ2-1 and V is TRBV7-3; D is unresolved. Germline CDR1 reads SGHTA; CDR2 reads FQGTGA. CDR3 size: 13 residues. V was shortened by 5 bases and J by 6 bases, with 11 bases between the two germline ends. The CDR3 reads CASSPGWGNEQFF. In nucleotides, the CDR3 is TGTGCCAGCAGCCCAGGTTGGGGCAATGAGCAGTTCTTC.

The chain couples TRBV7-8 to TRBJ2-4; D remains unclear. Trimming removed 5 bases from V and 6 bases from J, with 5 bases in between. In germline, CDR1 is SGHVS, CDR2 FQNEAQ. The CDR3 sequence is 11 residues long. The CDR3 DNA reads TGTGCCAGCAGCCCAGGAAACATTCAGTACTTC. Translating it yields CASSPGNIQYF.

A few counts support this clone. The germline gene is not matched at one end of the junction; a read error may be the cause. V is TRBV9 and J is TRBJ2-7, with 8 bases lining up with TRBD2. The V gene's germline CDR1 is SGDLS and CDR2 YYNGEE. The CDR3 sequence is 15 residues long. CDR3 residues: CASSVAGLGNYAQYF. In DNA form, the CDR3 reads TGTGCCAGCAGCGTAGCGGGACTAGGGAATTACGCGCAGTACTTC.

The chain couples TRBV9 to TRBJ1-2, with TRBD1 matching 8 bases. This CDR3 is 18 amino acids long. Germline trimming cut 0 bases from V and 5 bases from J; bases unmatched to any gene: 15. Germline V CDR1 and CDR2: SGDLS, YYNGEE. The CDR3 protein is CASSVEDMGAGGRYGYTF. DNA for the CDR3: TGTGCCAGCAGCGTAGAGGATATGGGGGCAGGGGGCCGGTATGGCTACACCTTC.

This chain connects TRBV30 to TRBJ1-6, with TRBD1 as a possible D gene (5 bases). With 3 bases removed from V and 3 bases from J, the gap between germline ends came to 12 bases. Germline lookup yields CDR1 GTSNPN and CDR2 SVGIG (reference sequence). This CDR3 is 15 amino acids long. CDR3 residues: CAWSAPGGYNSPLHF. The CDR3 nucleotides are TGTGCCTGGAGCGCCCCGGGGGGCTATAATTCACCCCTCCACTTT.

The rearrangement joins TRBV4-3 to TRBJ1-2; TRBD1 matches at 8 bases. Trimming took 4 bases from V and 4 from J; bases not matched to a gene: 8. CDR1 LGHNA and CDR2 YSLEER come from the germline V gene. The CDR3 totals 15 residues. CDR3 sequence reads: CASSPGQGRLYGYTF. The CDR3 DNA sequence: TGCGCCAGCAGCCCCGGACAGGGAAGGCTCTATGGCTACACCTTC.

The rearrangement uses TRBV9 and TRBJ2-4; D remains unclear. The germline V gene has CDR1 SGDLS and CDR2 YYNGEE. V gave up 3 bases and J gave up 7 bases, with 11 bases separating them. CDR3 length: 13 residues. This CDR3 reads CASSEGLANIQYF. CDR3 sequence (DNA): TGTGCCAGCAGCGAGGGCCTGGCGAACATTCAGTACTTC.

V and J are TRBV10-1 and TRBJ2-1, with D hard to call. The germline CDR1 and CDR2 sequences are WNHNN and SYGVQD (reference sequence). V shed 6 bases and J shed 0 bases, with 9 bases lying between them. The CDR3 has 14 amino acids. CDR3: CASSQDGSYNEQFF. DNA of the CDR3: TGCGCCAGCAGCCAGGATGGCTCCTACAATGAGCAGTTCTTC.

The V gene is TRBV28, the J gene TRBJ2-3; D might be TRBD2 (6 bases). The V end lost 10 bases, the J end lost 4 bases, and 15 bases lay between the germline ends. CDR3 length equals 13 residues. The germline V gene has CDR1 MDHEN and CDR2 SYDVKM. CDR3 loop: CATRRGSSDTQYF. CDR3 nucleotides: TGTGCCACCCGGAGGGGTTCATCAGATACGCAGTATTTT.

CDR3 loop: CASRVLGGTNYGYTF. The DNA for the CDR3 is TGTGCCAGCAGGGTACTGGGTGGGACTAACTATGGCTACACCTTC. The chain recombines TRBV28 with TRBJ1-2; no firm D call. V lost 6 bases and J lost 0, with 14 bases in between. The CDR3 loop spans 15 amino acids. Germline CDR1 and CDR2: MDHEN and SYDVKM.

This chain joins TRBV15 and TRBJ2-7; 7 bases are a match to TRBD2. The CDR3 is made up of 14 amino acids. V lost 3 bases, J lost 3 bases, and 5 bases stayed unmatched. CDR1 and CDR2 (germline): LNHNV, YYDKDF (reference sequence). For the CDR3, the DNA is TGTGCCACCAGCAGGGGGCGGGAGTACTACGAGCAGTACTTC. Residues: CATSRGREYYEQYF.

This clone was recorded only once. The rearrangement links TRBV4-3 to TRBJ1-6, with D uncertain. The length of the CDR3 is 13 residues. Trimming stripped 1 base from V and 8 bases from J, with 6 bases between. Germline CDR1 reads LGHNA; CDR2 reads YSLEER. The DNA for the CDR3 is TGCGCCAGCAGCCAAGTGAGGGATTCACCCCTCCACTTT. Its protein product is CASSQVRDSPLHF.

The CDR3 protein is CATSDFGTGLTDTQYF. The CDR3 region has the DNA TGTGCCACCAGTGATTTTGGGACAGGGTTAACAGATACGCAGTATTTT. The chain couples TRBV24-1 to TRBJ2-3; TRBD1 agrees at 9 bases. The J segment lost 3 bases and the V segment lost 1 base, leaving 4 bases of the junction unmatched. In germline, CDR1 is KGHDR, CDR2 SFDVKD. The CDR3 consists of 16 residues.